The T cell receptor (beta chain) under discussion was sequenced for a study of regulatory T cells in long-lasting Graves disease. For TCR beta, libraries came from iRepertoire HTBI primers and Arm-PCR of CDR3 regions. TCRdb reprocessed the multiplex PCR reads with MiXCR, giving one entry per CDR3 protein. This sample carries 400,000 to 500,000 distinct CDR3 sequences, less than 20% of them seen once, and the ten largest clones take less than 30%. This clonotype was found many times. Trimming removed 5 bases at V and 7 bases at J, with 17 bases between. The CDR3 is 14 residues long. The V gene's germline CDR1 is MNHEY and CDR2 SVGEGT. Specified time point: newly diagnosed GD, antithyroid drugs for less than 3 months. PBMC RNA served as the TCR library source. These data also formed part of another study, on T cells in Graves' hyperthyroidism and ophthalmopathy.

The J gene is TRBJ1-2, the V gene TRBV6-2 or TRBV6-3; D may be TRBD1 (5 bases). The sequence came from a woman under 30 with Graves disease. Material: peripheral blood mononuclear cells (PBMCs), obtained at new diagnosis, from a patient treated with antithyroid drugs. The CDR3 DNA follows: TGTGCCAGCAGTGAATCCGGGGGTTTGGGTGGCTACACCTTC. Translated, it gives CASSESGGLGGYTF.